The 31 T cell receptor beta chains presented below share a single source sample, sequenced in a study of cytomegalovirus exposure and HLA in healthy donors. With 60 Vbeta and 13 Jbeta primers, the PCR was carried out. Measured with immunoSEQ multiplex PCR; TCRdb has only the in-frame clones, and not every one. The table lists roughly 110,000 clones, around 82% of them singletons. Sample: PBMCs. The source of these receptors is a man aged 45-60 years in good health and CMV-seronegative.

The CDR3 nucleotides read TGTGCCAGTAGTCACATGGGGGGGGGAATGAACACTGAAGCTTTCTTT. This encodes CASSHMGGGMNTEAFF. The chain recombines TRBV19 with TRBJ1-1; perhaps TRBD1 as D (5 bases). The germline V gene encodes CDR1 LNHDA and CDR2 SQIVND (reference sequence). This CDR3 is 16 amino acids long. Between the trimmed V and J ends, which lost 5 bases and 0 bases, there was a span of 16 bases.

The chain is built from TRBV11-2 and TRBJ1-6; 7 nucleotides line up with TRBD1. Germline V lookup: CDR1 SGHAT, CDR2 FQNNGV. The junction had 4 bases not matched to a gene; V was cut back by 6 bases and J by 8 bases. CDR3 size: 13 residues. CDR3 amino acids: CASRWDSYSPLHF. In DNA, the CDR3 is TGTGCCAGCAGGTGGGACAGTTATTCACCCCTCCACTTT.

The chain has TRBV2 and TRBJ1-2; 8 bases agree with TRBD1. CDR3 length: 15 residues. V shed 5 bases and J 3 bases; nucleotides not matched to a gene: 8. Germline CDR1 SNHLY, CDR2 FYNNEI. For the CDR3, the DNA is TGTGCCAGCAGTCCCCGGACAGGGCGCGACTATGGCTACACCTTC. Encoded protein: CASSPRTGRDYGYTF. The full variable domain, completed using reference TRBV2 and TRBJ1-2, is EPEVTQTPSHQVTQMGQEVILRCVPISNHLYFYWYRQILGQKVEFLVSFYNNEISEKSEIFDDQFSVERPDGSNFTLKIRSTKLEDSAMYFCASSPRTGRDYGYTFGSGTRLTVV.

J is TRBJ2-3 and V is TRBV18, with 8 bases aligning to TRBD2. CDR1 is KGHSH, CDR2 LQKENI, per germline. J lost 2 bases, V lost 8 bases, and 15 bases had no gene match. The CDR3 runs to 17 residues. The CDR3 DNA reads as TGTGCCAGCCCCCTCTCTGGAGTAGCGGGGCCCACAGATACGCAGTATTTT. Translation gives CASPLSGVAGPTDTQYF.

The CDR3 loop reads CAVLGRGPNTEAFF. CDR3 nucleotide sequence: TGTGCCGTGTTGGGCAGGGGTCCGAACACTGAAGCTTTCTTT. The gene calls are TRBV10-3 and TRBJ1-1; maybe TRBD1 (6 bases). Germline assignment: CDR1 ENHRY and CDR2 SYGVKD. Trimming left V 11 bases short and J 1 base short, with 17 bases between. The CDR3 length is 14 residues.

This clone was seen many times. The chain links TRBV7-2 to TRBJ1-2; 8 bases are shared with TRBD1. V gave up 5 bases and J gave up 4 bases; unmatched junction bases: 3. Germline CDR1 and CDR2: SGHTA and FQGNSA. The length of the CDR3 is 13 residues. DNA for the CDR3: TGTGCCAGCAGCCTGGGACAGGTCTATGGCTACACCTTC. This encodes CASSLGQVYGYTF.

Note on this clone: This same CDR3 is encoded by further DNA sequences in the sample. V is TRBV15 and J is TRBJ2-7, with unresolved D. This CDR3 spans 13 amino acids. Germline CDR1 and CDR2: LNHNV and YYDKDF (reference sequence). Trimming stripped 0 bases from V and 7 bases from J, with 10 bases between. Here the CDR3 DNA reads TGTGCCACCAGCAGAGATCGAGGTCGGGAGCAGTACTTC. Its protein product is CATSRDRGREQYF.

The chain has TRBV6-4 and TRBJ2-3, with D perhaps matching TRBD1 (6 bases). CDR3 length equals 17 residues. Trimming removed 0 bases at V and 4 bases at J, with 17 bases between. Germline V gives CDR1 MRHNA, CDR2 SNTAGT. CDR3 sequence reads: CASSDSRRAGEADTQYF. The CDR3 region has the DNA TGTGCCAGCAGTGACTCACGTAGGGCAGGGGAAGCAGATACGCAGTATTTT.

The rearrangement joins TRBV7-6 to TRBJ2-5; 15 bases are a match to TRBD2. Germline CDR1 SGHVS, CDR2 FNYEAQ. Losses at the gene ends were 3 bases for V and 4 bases for J; bases not matched to a gene: 3. CDR3 length equals 16 residues. Written as DNA, the CDR3 is TGTGCCAGCAGCTTTGGGACTAGCGGGGGGCTAGAGACCCAGTACTTC. Its translation: CASSFGTSGGLETQYF.

The V call is TRBV7-8, the J call TRBJ1-2; D perhaps matches TRBD1 (6 bases). Germline V gene sequence: CDR1 SGHVS, CDR2 FQNEAQ. The CDR3 is made up of 13 amino acids. V lost 5 bases and J 5 bases, leaving 12 bases between the germline ends. CDR3 amino acids: CASSLDTGYGYTF. The CDR3 nucleotides are TGTGCCAGCAGCCTAGACACAGGGTATGGCTACACCTTC.

The chain couples TRBV7-2 to TRBJ2-7; D gene unclear. Trimming stripped 5 bases from V and 3 bases from J, with 11 bases between. Germline V gene data show CDR1 as SGHTA and CDR2 as FQGNSA. This CDR3 has 13 residues. CDR3 nucleotides: TGTGCCAGCAGCCCCAGGTTAGACTACGAGCAGTACTTC. It yields the protein CASSPRLDYEQYF.

The V call is TRBV5-3, the J call TRBJ1-2; 10 bases map to TRBD1. TRBV5-3 is recorded as an ORF, its role being uncertain. J lost 3 bases, V lost 0 bases, and 5 bases had no gene match. CDR3 length: 16 amino acids. The CDR3 loop reads CARSLGTGGSDYGYTF. For the CDR3, the DNA is TGTGCCAGAAGCTTGGGGACAGGGGGATCGGACTATGGCTACACCTTC.

This chain connects TRBV18 to TRBJ2-2; D unresolved. Deletions cut 3 bases from V and 4 bases from J, with 9 bases between. Germline values: CDR1 KGHSH, CDR2 LQKENI. This CDR3 is built from 14 residues. The CDR3 loop reads CASSPRRGTGELFF. DNA of the CDR3: TGTGCCAGCTCACCGAGGAGAGGCACCGGGGAGCTGTTTTTT.

The chain has TRBV5-1 and TRBJ1-5; D may be TRBD1 (6 bases). The germline gives CDR1 SGHRS, CDR2 YFSETQ. CDR3 length: 15 amino acids. V lost 2 bases and J 0 bases, leaving 9 bases between the germline ends. The CDR3 coding sequence is TGCGCCAGCAGCTTTGGGACAAATAGCAATCAGCCCCAGCATTTT. Its translation is CASSFGTNSNQPQHF.

The chain employs TRBV7-2 and TRBJ2-1, with 7 positions matching TRBD1. Trimming removed 6 bases from V and 0 bases from J; junction bases left unmatched: 17. The V gene's germline CDR1 is SGHTA and CDR2 FQGNSA. The CDR3 loop spans 19 amino acids. The DNA of the CDR3 is TGTGCCAGCAGAAGATCCGGGACAGACCTCTTTAGCTCCTACAATGAGCAGTTCTTC. Translation: CASRRSGTDLFSSYNEQFF.

The chain combines TRBV30 with TRBJ2-1; no firm D call. CDR3 length: 13 amino acids. Germline CDR1 and CDR2: GTSNPN and SVGIG (reference sequence). Between the trimmed V and J ends, which lost 1 base and 4 bases, there was a span of 8 bases. This chain's CDR3 is CAWSDGQYNEQFF. CDR3 in DNA: TGTGCCTGGAGTGATGGGCAGTACAATGAGCAGTTCTTC.

The chain couples TRBV19 to TRBJ2-5; 7 bases align to TRBD1. The CDR3 has 15 residues. The ends lost 3 bases at V and 5 bases at J; junction bases unmatched: 9. Per the germline V gene, CDR1 is LNHDA and CDR2 is SQIVND (reference sequence). The CDR3 sequence: CASSIIRGLKETQYF. CDR3 DNA sequence: TGTGCCAGTAGTATCATAAGGGGGCTTAAGGAGACCCAGTACTTC.

The chain is built from TRBV7-9 and TRBJ1-4, with D hard to call. The germline CDR1 and CDR2 sequences are SEHNR and FQNEAQ (reference sequence). V lost 2 bases, J lost 7 bases, and 5 bases lay in between. This CDR3 is 12 amino acids long. The DNA for the CDR3 is TGTGCCAGCAGCTTACTTAGTGAAAAACTGTTTTTT. Translating it yields CASSLLSEKLFF.

There are a few counts of this clone. The rearrangement uses TRBV15 and TRBJ1-4; a possible D gene is TRBD1 (5 bases). CDR1 and CDR2 from the germline V gene are LNHNV and YYDKDF (reference sequence). The CDR3 length is 15 residues. V lost 0 bases to trimming and J lost 8 bases, with 13 bases between them. In nucleotides, the CDR3 is TGTGCCACCAGCAGAGAGGGGGGACCTCAGGAAAAACTGTTTTTT. Its translation: CATSREGGPQEKLFF.

V is TRBV10-1 and J is TRBJ2-1, with 10 bases matching TRBD2. This CDR3 spans 16 amino acids. The V and J ends lost 4 bases and 4 bases, in that order; junction bases with no gene match: 7. The germline V gene encodes CDR1 WNHNN and CDR2 SYGVQD (reference sequence). CDR3 in amino acids: CASSAGTSDNYNEQFF. In DNA form, the CDR3 reads TGCGCCAGCAGTGCTGGGACTAGCGACAATTACAATGAGCAGTTCTTC.

This chain links TRBV6-5 with TRBJ1-3; no clear D gene. CDR1 MNHEY and CDR2 SVGAGI come from the germline V gene. V gave up 5 bases and J gave up 0 bases, with 8 bases separating them. The CDR3 spans 14 residues. CDR3 in amino acids: CASSRGPSGNTIYF. CDR3 in DNA: TGTGCCAGCAGTCGAGGGCCCTCTGGAAACACCATATATTTT.

There are a few counts of this clone. This rearrangement joins TRBV5-4 to TRBJ2-3; maybe TRBD1 (5 bases). With 5 bases removed from V and 2 bases from J, the gap between germline ends came to 15 bases. Germline V CDR1 and CDR2: SGHNT, YYREEE (reference sequence). This CDR3 region has 15 residues. DNA for the CDR3: TGTGCCAGCAGTCAGGACAAGGGCCTCACAGATACGCAGTATTTT. It encodes CASSQDKGLTDTQYF.

The rearrangement joins TRBV7-2 to TRBJ1-5; D remains unclear. This CDR3 has 13 residues. The V end was cut by 3 bases, the J end by 7 bases, with 10 bases between. Germline CDR1 and CDR2: SGHTA and FQGNSA. The CDR3 loop reads CASSFGEGQPQHF. CDR3 bases: TGTGCCAGCAGCTTTGGGGAGGGCCAGCCCCAGCATTTT.

This clone has just a few counts. The chain employs TRBV11-2 and TRBJ2-6; possibly TRBD1 for D (6 bases). The CDR3 loop spans 17 amino acids. V was shortened by 6 bases and J by 4 bases, with 19 bases between the two germline ends. Looked up from germline, CDR1 is SGHAT and CDR2 is FQNNGV. As DNA, the CDR3 is TGTGCCAGCAGTCCTCCCACAGGGTTCGGAGGGGCCAACGTCCTGACTTTC. Translation gives CASSPPTGFGGANVLTF.

The chain recombines TRBV11-2 with TRBJ2-7; D is possibly TRBD2 (5 bases). Between the trimmed V and J ends, which lost 3 bases and 2 bases, there was a span of 8 bases. Per the germline V gene, CDR1 is SGHAT and CDR2 is FQNNGV. The CDR3 is 13 amino acids. CDR3 DNA sequence: TGTGCCAGCAGCTTCAGGAGGACCTACGAGCAGTACTTC. Amino acid sequence: CASSFRRTYEQYF.

This clone occurred a few times. CDR3 residues: CASSRAREQGPYNEQFF. CDR3 coding DNA: TGTGCCAGCAGCCGAGCAAGGGAACAGGGACCCTACAATGAGCAGTTCTTC. The V gene is TRBV14, the J gene TRBJ2-1; D is possibly TRBD1 (6 bases). With 4 bases removed from V and 2 bases from J, the gap between germline ends came to 18 bases. The CDR3 extends over 17 amino acids. CDR1 and CDR2 (germline): SGHDN, FVKESK.

This chain links TRBV28 with TRBJ2-6; no firm D call. Germline assignment: CDR1 MDHEN and CDR2 SYDVKM. Trimming pared 2 bases from V and 0 bases from J, leaving 8 bases between. The CDR3 is made up of 16 amino acids. The CDR3 DNA reads as TGTGCCAGCAGTTTACTGCTGAGCTCTGGGGCCAACGTCCTGACTTTC. Its translation is CASSLLLSSGANVLTF.

Here the CDR3 DNA reads TGCGCCAGCAGCTTCGAAGGGGGATGGAACACTGAAGCTTTCTTT. Protein sequence: CASSFEGGWNTEAFF. The rearrangement links TRBV5-1 to TRBJ1-1; D possibly corresponds to TRBD1 (6 bases). The V end lost 2 bases, the J end lost 1 base, and 12 bases lay between the germline ends. CDR3 size: 15 residues. Germline V gives CDR1 SGHRS, CDR2 YFSETQ. The complete variable domain, with remaining parts taken from reference TRBV5-1 and TRBJ1-1, reads KAGVTQTPRYLIKTRGQQVTLSCSPISGHRSVSWYQQTPGQGLQFLFEYFSETQRNKGNFPGRFSGRQFSNSRSEMNVSTLELGDSALYLCASSFEGGWNTEAFFGQGTRLTVV.

V gene TRBV7-2 combines with J gene TRBJ2-1, with a tentative D call TRBD2 (6 bases). With 5 bases removed from V and 4 bases from J, the gap between germline ends came to 21 bases. CDR3 length equals 17 residues. Per germline, CDR1 SGHTA and CDR2 FQGNSA. The CDR3 DNA sequence: TGTGCCAGCAGCACCCAAATCGGGACTCCCACGTACAATGAGCAGTTCTTC. The encoded protein is CASSTQIGTPTYNEQFF. The variable domain in full, with the rest retrieved from reference TRBV7-2 and TRBJ2-1, is GAGVSQSPSNKVTEKGKDVELRCDPISGHTALYWYRQSLGQGLEFLIYFQGNSAPDKSGLPSDRFSAERTGGSVSTLTIQRTQQEDSAVYLCASSTQIGTPTYNEQFFGPGTRLTVL.

This sequence joins TRBV7-2 and TRBJ1-6, with 7 bases fitting TRBD1. This CDR3 has 12 amino acids. Germline trimming cut 5 bases from V and 13 bases from J; bases unmatched to any gene: 5. CDR1 and CDR2 (germline): SGHTA, FQGNSA. CDR3 in amino acids: CASSVYRGPLHF. DNA of the CDR3: TGTGCCAGCAGCGTTTACAGGGGTCCCCTCCACTTT.

This clone was observed a single time. Other DNA sequences within the sample encode an identical CDR3. The chain joins TRBV7-9 to TRBJ1-4; a weak D match, TRBD1 (5 bases). This CDR3 is 15 amino acids long. The V end lost 0 bases, the J end lost 2 bases, and 7 bases lay between the germline ends. The germline gives CDR1 SEHNR, CDR2 FQNEAQ (reference sequence). The CDR3 region is CASSLAGGTNEKLFF. The CDR3 bases are TGTGCCAGCAGCTTAGCGGGGGGGACTAATGAAAAACTGTTTTTT. The variable domain in full, with the rest retrieved from reference TRBV7-9 and TRBJ1-4, is DTGVSQNPRHKITKRGQNVTFRCDPISEHNRLYWYRQTLGQGPEFLTYFQNEAQLEKSRLLSDRFSAERPKGSFSTLEIQRTEQGDSAMYLCASSLAGGTNEKLFFGSGTQLSVL.